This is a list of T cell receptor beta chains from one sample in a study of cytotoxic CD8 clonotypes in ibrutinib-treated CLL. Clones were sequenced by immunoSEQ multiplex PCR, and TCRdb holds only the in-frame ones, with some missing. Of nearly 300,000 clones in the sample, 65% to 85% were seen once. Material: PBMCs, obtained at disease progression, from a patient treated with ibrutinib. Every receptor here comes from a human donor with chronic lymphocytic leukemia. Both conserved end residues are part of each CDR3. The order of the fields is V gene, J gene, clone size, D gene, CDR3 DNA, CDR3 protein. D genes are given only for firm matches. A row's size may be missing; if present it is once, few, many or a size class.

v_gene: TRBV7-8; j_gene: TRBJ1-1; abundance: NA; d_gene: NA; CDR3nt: TGTGCCAGCAGCTTAGGTGTGTACGCTGAAGCTTTCTTT; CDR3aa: CASSLGVYAEAFF
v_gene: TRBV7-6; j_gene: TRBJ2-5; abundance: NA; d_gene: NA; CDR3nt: TGTGCCAGCAGCTTAGAGGCAGGACAAGAGACCCAGTACTTC; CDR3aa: CASSLEAGQETQYF
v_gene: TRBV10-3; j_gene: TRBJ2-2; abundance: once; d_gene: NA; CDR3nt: TGTGCCATCAGTGAGTCCGGGGAGCTGTTTTTT; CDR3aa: CAISESGELFF
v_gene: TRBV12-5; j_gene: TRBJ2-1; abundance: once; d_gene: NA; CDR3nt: TGTGCTAGTGGTTTTGGATACGAGGGGTTTTTTGGTTCCAATGAGCAGTTCTTC; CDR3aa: CASGFGYEGFFGSNEQFF
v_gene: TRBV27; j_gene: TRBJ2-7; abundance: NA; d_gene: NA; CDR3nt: TGTGCCAGCAGCGTAGAGGGCGGGATAGCCTACGAGCAGTACTTC; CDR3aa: CASSVEGGIAYEQYF
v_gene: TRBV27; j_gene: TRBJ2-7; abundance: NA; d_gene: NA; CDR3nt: TGTGCCAGCAGTTTAAGGGGGAGGGCGTCCTACGAGCAGTACTTC; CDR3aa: CASSLRGRASYEQYF
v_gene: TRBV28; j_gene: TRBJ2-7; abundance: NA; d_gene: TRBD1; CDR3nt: TGTGCCAGCAGTTCGATCCCGGGACAGGGGGCGCCGGTTTATTACGAGCAGTACTTC; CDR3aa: CASSSIPGQGAPVYYEQYF
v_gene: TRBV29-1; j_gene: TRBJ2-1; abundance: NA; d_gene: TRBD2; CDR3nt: TGCAGCGTTGACGTTCAGGCGGGAGGCAATGAGCAGTTCTTC; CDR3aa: CSVDVQAGGNEQFF
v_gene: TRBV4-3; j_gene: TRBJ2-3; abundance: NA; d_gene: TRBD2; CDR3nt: TGCGCCAGCAGCCTGCGGACTAGCGAGCATACGCAGTATTTT; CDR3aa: CASSLRTSEHTQYF
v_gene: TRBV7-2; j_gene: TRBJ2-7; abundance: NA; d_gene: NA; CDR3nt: TGTGCCAGCAGCCCGGACTCCCACGAGCAGTACTTC; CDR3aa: CASSPDSHEQYF
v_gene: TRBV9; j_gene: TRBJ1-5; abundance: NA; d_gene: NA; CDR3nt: TGTGCCAGCAGCGTAGGGCCAATGCCGCCCCAGCATTTT; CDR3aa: CASSVGPMPPQHF
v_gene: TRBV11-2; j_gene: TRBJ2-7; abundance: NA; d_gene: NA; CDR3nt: TGTGCCAGCAGCTTAGCGAGACCGCCAACCTACGAGCAGTACTTC; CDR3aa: CASSLARPPTYEQYF
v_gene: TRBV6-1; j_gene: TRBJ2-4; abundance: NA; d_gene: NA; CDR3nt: TGTGCCAGCAGTGAACGCGGTCAGGCGTTTGCCAAAAACATTCAGTACTTC; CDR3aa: CASSERGQAFAKNIQYF
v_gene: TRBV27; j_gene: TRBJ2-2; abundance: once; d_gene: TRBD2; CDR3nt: TGTGCCAGCAGTTTATCGAGAGGCAGACTAGCTAGTAGCACCGGGGAGCTGTTTTTT; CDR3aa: CASSLSRGRLASSTGELFF
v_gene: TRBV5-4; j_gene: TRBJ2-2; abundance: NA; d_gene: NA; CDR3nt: TGTGCCAGCAGCTTGTCACAGGGAGTTTACACCGGGGAGCTGTTTTTT; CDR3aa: CASSLSQGVYTGELFF
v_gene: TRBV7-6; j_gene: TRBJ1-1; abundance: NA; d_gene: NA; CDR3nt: TGTGCCAGCAGCGCGACAGGGAACACTGAAGCTTTCTTT; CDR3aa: CASSATGNTEAFF
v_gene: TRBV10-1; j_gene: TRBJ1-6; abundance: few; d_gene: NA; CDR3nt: TGCGCCAGCAGTGCCAGCCACCTCAATTCACCCCTCCACTTT; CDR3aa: CASSASHLNSPLHF